This T cell receptor (beta chain) was identified in a study of blood T cell repertoires in COVID-19. The assay was immunoSEQ multiplex PCR, and TCRdb's table has in-frame clones only and misses some. The repertoire holds under 250,000 clones, with more than 70% as singletons. The Seattle patients, enrolled during active infection, were followed longitudinally. This TCR derives from a man aged 50-60 years with COVID-19, enrolled during active disease. The source material was peripheral blood.

CDR3 in amino acids: CASSSRGAGSANYGYTF. In DNA form, the CDR3 reads TGTGCCAGCAGCTCCCGAGGCGCCGGGTCGGCTAACTATGGCTACACCTTC. V is TRBV5-6 and J is TRBJ1-2; D remains ambiguous. Germline loops: CDR1 SGHDT, CDR2 YYEEEE. The CDR3 runs 17 residues. Trimming took 3 bases from V and 0 from J, leaving 18 bases between them. Together with reference TRBV5-6 and TRBJ1-2, the CDR3 gives the full variable domain: DAGVTQSPTHLIKTRGQQVTLRCSPKSGHDTVSWYQQALGQGPQFIFQYYEEEERQRGNFPDRFSGHQFPNYSSELNVNALLLGDSALYLCASSSRGAGSANYGYTFGSGTRLTVV.